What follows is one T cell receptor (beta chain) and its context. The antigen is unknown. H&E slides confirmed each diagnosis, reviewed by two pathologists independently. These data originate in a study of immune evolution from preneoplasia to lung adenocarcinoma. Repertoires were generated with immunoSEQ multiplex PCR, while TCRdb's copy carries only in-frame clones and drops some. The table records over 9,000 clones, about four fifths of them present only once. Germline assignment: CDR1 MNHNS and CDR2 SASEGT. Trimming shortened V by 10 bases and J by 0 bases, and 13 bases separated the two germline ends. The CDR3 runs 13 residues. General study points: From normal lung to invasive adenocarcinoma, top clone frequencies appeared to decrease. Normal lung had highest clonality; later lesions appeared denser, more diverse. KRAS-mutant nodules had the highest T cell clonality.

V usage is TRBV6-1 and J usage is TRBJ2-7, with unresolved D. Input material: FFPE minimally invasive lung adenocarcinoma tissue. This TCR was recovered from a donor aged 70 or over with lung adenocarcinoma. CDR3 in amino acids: CATRKATSYEQYF. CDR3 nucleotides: TGTGCCACAAGGAAGGCAACCTCCTACGAGCAGTACTTC.